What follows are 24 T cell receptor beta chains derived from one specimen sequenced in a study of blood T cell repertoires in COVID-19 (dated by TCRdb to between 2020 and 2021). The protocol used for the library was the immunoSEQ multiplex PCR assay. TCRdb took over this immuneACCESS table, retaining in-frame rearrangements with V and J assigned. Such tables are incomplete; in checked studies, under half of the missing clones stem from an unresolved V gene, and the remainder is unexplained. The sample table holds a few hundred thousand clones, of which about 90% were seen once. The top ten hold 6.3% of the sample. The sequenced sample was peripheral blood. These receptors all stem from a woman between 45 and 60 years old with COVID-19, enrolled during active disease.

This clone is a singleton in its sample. DNA of the CDR3: TGCGCCAGCAGTTTCAGCGGGAGCTCCTACGAGCAGTACTTC. It yields the protein CASSFSGSSYEQYF. This rearrangement joins TRBV10-1 to TRBJ2-7; TRBD2 agrees at 8 bases. Germline assignment: CDR1 WNHNN and CDR2 SYGVQD (reference sequence). The CDR3 sequence is 14 residues long. The ends lost 5 bases at V and 0 bases at J; junction bases unmatched: 3.

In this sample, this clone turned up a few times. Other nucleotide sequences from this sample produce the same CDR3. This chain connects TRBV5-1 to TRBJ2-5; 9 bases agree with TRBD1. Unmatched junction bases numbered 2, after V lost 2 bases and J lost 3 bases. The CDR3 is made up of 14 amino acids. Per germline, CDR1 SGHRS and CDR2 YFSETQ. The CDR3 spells CASSFGTGKETQYF. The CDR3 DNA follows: TGCGCCAGCAGCTTCGGGACAGGGAAAGAGACCCAGTACTTC.

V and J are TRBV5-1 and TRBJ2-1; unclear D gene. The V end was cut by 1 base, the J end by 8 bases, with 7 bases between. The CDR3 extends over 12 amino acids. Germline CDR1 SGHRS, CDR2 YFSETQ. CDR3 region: CASSLSLDEQFF. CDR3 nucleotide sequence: TGCGCCAGCAGCTTGTCTCTCGATGAGCAGTTCTTC.

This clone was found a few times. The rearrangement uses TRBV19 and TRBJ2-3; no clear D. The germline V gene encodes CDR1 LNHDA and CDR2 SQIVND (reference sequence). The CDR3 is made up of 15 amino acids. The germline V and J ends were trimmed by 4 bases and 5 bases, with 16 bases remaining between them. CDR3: CASSTAGFRGDTQYF. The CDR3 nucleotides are TGTGCCAGTAGTACCGCCGGGTTCAGAGGAGATACGCAGTATTTT.

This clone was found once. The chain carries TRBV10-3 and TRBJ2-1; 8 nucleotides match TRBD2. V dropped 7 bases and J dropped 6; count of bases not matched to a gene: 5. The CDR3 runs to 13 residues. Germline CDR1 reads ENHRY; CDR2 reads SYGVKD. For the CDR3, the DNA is TGTGCCATCACCGGGACTAGGCCCAATGAGCAGTTCTTC. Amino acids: CAITGTRPNEQFF.

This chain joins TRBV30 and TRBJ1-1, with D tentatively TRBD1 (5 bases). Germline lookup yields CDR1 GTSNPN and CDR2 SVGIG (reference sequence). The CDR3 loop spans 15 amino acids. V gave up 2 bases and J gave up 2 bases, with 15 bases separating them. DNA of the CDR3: TGTGCCTGGAGTCCCCTTGGGGGGATAAACACTGAAGCTTTCTTT. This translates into CAWSPLGGINTEAFF.

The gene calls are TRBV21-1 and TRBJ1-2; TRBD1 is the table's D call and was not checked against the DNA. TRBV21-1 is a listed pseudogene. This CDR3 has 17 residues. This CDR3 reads CASSKGLLDRWNYGYTF. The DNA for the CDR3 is TGTGCCAGCAGCAAAGGACTTCTGGACAGGTGGAACTATGGCTACACCTTC.

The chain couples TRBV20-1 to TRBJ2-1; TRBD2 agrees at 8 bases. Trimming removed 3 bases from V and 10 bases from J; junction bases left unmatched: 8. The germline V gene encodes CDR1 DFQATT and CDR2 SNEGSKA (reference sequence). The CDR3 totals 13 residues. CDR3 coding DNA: TGCAGTGCTAGTGCGGGAGGCCACGTAGAGCAGTTCTTC. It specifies CSASAGGHVEQFF.

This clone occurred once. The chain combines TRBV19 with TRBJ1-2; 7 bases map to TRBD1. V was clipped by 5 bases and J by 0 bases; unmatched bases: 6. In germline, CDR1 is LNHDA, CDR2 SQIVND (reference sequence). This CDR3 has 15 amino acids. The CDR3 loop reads CASSASGTANYGYTF. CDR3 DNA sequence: TGTGCCAGTAGTGCCTCCGGGACAGCTAACTATGGCTACACCTTC.

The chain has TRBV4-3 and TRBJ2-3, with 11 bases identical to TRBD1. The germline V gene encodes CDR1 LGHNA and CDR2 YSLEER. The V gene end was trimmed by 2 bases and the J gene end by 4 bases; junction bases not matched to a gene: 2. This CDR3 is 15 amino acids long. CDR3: CASSQRTGGADTQYF. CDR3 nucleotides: TGCGCCAGCAGCCAAAGGACAGGGGGCGCAGATACGCAGTATTTT.

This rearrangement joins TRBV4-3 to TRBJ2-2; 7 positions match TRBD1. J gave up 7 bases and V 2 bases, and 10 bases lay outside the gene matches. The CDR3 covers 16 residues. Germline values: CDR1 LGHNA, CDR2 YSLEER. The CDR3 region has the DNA TGCGCCAGCAGCCAAAGACAGGGTTTATTAAACGGGGAGCTGTTTTTT. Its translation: CASSQRQGLLNGELFF.

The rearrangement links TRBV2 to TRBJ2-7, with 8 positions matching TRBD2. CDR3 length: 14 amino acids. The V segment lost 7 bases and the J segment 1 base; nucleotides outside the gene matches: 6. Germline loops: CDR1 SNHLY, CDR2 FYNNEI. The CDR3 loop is CASIRSGESYEQYF. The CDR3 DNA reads TGTGCCAGCATTCGTAGCGGGGAGTCCTACGAGCAGTACTTC.

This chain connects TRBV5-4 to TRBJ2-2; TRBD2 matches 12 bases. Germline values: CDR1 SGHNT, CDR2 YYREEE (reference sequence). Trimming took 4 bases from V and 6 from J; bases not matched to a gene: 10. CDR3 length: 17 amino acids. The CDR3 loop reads CASSPASGRASAGELFF. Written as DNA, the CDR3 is TGTGCCAGCAGCCCCGCTAGCGGGAGGGCCTCGGCCGGGGAGCTGTTTTTT.

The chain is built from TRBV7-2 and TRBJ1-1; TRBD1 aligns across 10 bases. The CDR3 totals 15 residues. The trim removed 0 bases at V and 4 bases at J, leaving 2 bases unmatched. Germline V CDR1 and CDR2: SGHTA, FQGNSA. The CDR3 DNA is TGTGCCAGCAGCTTAGCGACAGGGGGCGGCACTGAAGCTTTCTTT. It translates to CASSLATGGGTEAFF.

The CDR3: CATSETYSNQPQHF. The CDR3 nucleotides read TGTGCCACGTCAGAGACTTATAGCAATCAGCCCCAGCATTTT. The genes are TRBV27 and TRBJ1-5, with D unclear. The CDR3 extends over 14 amino acids. Trimming shortened V by 10 bases and J by 0 bases, and 13 bases separated the two germline ends. Germline loops: CDR1 MNHEY, CDR2 SMNVEV (reference sequence).

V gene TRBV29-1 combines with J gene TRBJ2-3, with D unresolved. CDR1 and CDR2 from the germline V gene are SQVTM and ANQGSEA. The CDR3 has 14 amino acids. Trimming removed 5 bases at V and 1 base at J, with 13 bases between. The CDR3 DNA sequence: TGCAGCGTTCTTGGCCATTACCGCACAGATACGCAGTATTTT. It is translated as CSVLGHYRTDTQYF.

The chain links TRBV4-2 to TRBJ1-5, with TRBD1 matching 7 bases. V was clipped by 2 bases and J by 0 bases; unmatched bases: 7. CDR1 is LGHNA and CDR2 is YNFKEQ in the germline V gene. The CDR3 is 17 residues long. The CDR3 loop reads CASSQNTGTDSNQPQHF. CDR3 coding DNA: TGTGCCAGCAGCCAAAACACCGGGACAGATAGCAATCAGCCCCAGCATTTT.

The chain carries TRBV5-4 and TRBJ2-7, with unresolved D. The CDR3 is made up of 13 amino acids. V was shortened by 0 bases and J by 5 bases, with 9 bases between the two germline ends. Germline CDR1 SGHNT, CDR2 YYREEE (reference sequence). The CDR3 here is CASSLGTLDEQYF. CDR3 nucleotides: TGTGCCAGCAGCTTGGGCACCTTAGACGAGCAGTACTTC.

CDR3: CASSPRSSGTLADTQYF. CDR3 sequence (DNA): TGTGCCAGCAGCCCCCGCAGTAGCGGGACCCTGGCAGATACGCAGTATTTT. J is TRBJ2-3 and V is TRBV5-8, with 8 bases identical to TRBD2. CDR1 is SGHTS, CDR2 YDEGEE, per germline. J gave up 4 bases and V 4 bases, and 14 bases lay outside the gene matches. This CDR3 is 17 amino acids long.

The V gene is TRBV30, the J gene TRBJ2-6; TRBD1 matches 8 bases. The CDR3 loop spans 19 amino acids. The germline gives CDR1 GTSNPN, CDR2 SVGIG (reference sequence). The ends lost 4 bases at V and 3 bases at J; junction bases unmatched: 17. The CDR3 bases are TGTGCCTGGACCCATCTTGGGGCAGGGGGCAGTGGTGGGGCCAACGTCCTGACTTTC. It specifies CAWTHLGAGGSGGANVLTF.

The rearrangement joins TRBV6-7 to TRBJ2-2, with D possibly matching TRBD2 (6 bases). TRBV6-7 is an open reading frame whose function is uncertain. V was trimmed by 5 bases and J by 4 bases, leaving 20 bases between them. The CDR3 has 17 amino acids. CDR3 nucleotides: TGTGCCAGCAGTGTAAGTGACAGCCTGGGGGGCACCGGGGAGCTGTTTTTT. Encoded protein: CASSVSDSLGGTGELFF.

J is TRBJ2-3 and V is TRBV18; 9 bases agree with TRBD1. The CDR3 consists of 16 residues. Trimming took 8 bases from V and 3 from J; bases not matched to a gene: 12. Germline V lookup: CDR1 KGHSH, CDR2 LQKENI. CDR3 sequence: CASAPLTGTGTDTQYF. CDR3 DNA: TGTGCCAGCGCGCCGCTGACCGGGACAGGGACAGATACGCAGTATTTT.

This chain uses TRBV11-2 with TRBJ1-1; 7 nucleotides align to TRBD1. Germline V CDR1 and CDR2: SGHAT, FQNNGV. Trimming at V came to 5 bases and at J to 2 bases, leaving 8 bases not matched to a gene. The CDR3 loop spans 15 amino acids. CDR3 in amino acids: CASSPLRDRNTEAFF. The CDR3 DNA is TGTGCCAGCAGCCCCCTCCGGGACAGAAACACTGAAGCTTTCTTT.

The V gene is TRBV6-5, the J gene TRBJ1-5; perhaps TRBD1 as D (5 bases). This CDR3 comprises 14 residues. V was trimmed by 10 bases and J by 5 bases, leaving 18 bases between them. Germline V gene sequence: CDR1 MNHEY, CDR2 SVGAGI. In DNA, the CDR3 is TGTGCCACCGAGCGGGGGTTGTGGGATCAGCCCCAGCATTTT. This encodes CATERGLWDQPQHF.